This entry describes one T cell receptor beta chain. Amplification targeted TCR beta CDR3 regions from RNA transcripts. RT-PCR in the first round (using the HTBI primer set) targeted the TCR CDR3. One entry per CDR3 protein results from TCRdb running MiXCR on the multiplex PCR reads. The data hold about 580,000 distinct CDR3 sequences, with approximately 15% observed a single time. This specimen belongs to a study of T cells in Graves' hyperthyroidism and ophthalmopathy. Trimming removed 3 bases at V and 10 bases at J, with 21 bases between. The CDR3 runs to 15 residues. The germline V gene encodes CDR1 SEHNR and CDR2 FQNEAQ (reference sequence). The study enrolled patients aged 18 to 65 with newly diagnosed hyperthyroidism of under 2 months' duration. A patient was excluded if there was uncontrolled infection, other autoimmune disease, pregnancy or lactation. The study based diagnoses on clinical symptoms, serum thyroxine and TRAb, thyroid ultrasound and orbital computed tomography. The PBMCs studied were ones that came from 10 ml fresh peripheral blood.

This TCR was sampled from a woman aged 25 to 39 with Graves' hyperthyroidism that later progressed to Graves' ophthalmopathy. The sequenced sample was blood. The V call is TRBV7-9, the J call TRBJ1-1; D might be TRBD1 (5 bases). CDR3 sequence (DNA): TGTGCCAGCAGCTTCACGGACCGGGGCGGAAAGGGAGCTTTCTTT. Residues: CASSFTDRGGKGAFF.